This TCR beta chain comes out of a study of T cells in Graves' hyperthyroidism and ophthalmopathy. Germline V gene data show CDR1 as SGDLS and CDR2 as YYNGEE. This CDR3 contains 15 residues. The V end was cut by 0 bases, the J end by 3 bases, with 9 bases between. Amplification of TCR beta CDR3 regions was performed using RNA transcripts as template. The TCR CDR3 first-round RT-PCR relied on the HTBI primer set. TCRdb called the multiplex PCR reads again in MiXCR, with one record for every CDR3 protein. The sample contains under 400,000 distinct CDR3 sequences, approximately 15% of which appear only once.

The chain uses TRBV9 and TRBJ2-2; D is possibly TRBD2 (6 bases). The sample comprised blood. The TCR sequence derives from a woman aged 55-69 years with Graves' hyperthyroidism. This chain's CDR3 is CASSVAGSDTGELFF. For the CDR3, the DNA is TGTGCCAGCAGCGTAGCCGGGAGTGACACCGGGGAGCTGTTTTTT.